These T cell receptor beta chains were read from a single sample in a study of shared clonotypes between healthy human individuals. Here immunoSEQ multiplex PCR was the method, and the copy in TCRdb shows in-frame clones only, minus some. The table records some 500,000 clones, approximately 95% of them present only once. Sequencing was carried out using naive CD4+ T cells sorted from blood. The receptors were gathered from a woman aged 25 to 39 in good health. CDR3s include the opening cysteine and the closing phenylalanine or tryptophan. The order of the fields is V gene, clone size, J gene, D gene, CDR3 DNA, CDR3 protein. A D gene is named only where the DNA matches it firmly. The size entry is marked missing in some rows and otherwise reads once, few, many or a size class.

TRBV28	.	TRBJ2-5	.	TGTGCCAGCAGTTTCCCCTCTGGCCGGGGGTCTGGGACCCAGTACTTC	CASSFPSGRGSGTQYF
TRBV2	.	TRBJ2-5	.	TGTGCCAGCAGTGACGAGGGGACCCAGTACTTC	CASSDEGTQYF
TRBV10-3	.	TRBJ2-7	TRBD1	TGTGCCATCAGCTCACCGCCGGGACAGGGGTCCTACGAGCAGTACTTC	CAISSPPGQGSYEQYF
TRBV30	.	TRBJ1-2	.	TGTGCCTGGAGTAACCCCGGTGGCTACACCTTC	CAWSNPGGYTF
TRBV18	.	TRBJ2-7	.	TGTGCCAGCTCACCTCCGGTGGGTGGTCAGGCCTACGAGCAGTACTTC	CASSPPVGGQAYEQYF
TRBV6-6	.	TRBJ2-2	.	TGTGCCAGCACTACCAGCGGGAACACCGGGGAGCTGTTTTTT	CASTTSGNTGELFF
TRBV28	.	TRBJ2-7	.	TGTGCCAGCAGTTTCGCCTGGGACCGAGAAACTTACGAGCAGTACTTC	CASSFAWDRETYEQYF
TRBV27	.	TRBJ2-5	.	TGTGCCACCAAAAGGATTGAGGGTGCGACCCAGTACTTC	CATKRIEGATQYF
TRBV2	.	TRBJ1-5	.	TGTGCCAGCAGTGCGGAGGGAAATCAGCCCCAGCATTTT	CASSAEGNQPQHF
TRBV11-2	.	TRBJ1-5	TRBD1	TGTGCCAGCAGCTTTGGACAGGGGGCACGTCAGCCCCAGCATTTT	CASSFGQGARQPQHF
TRBV7-9	once	TRBJ2-6	.	TGTGCCAGCAGCTTGGACTTGGCTGGGGCCAACGTCCTGACTTTC	CASSLDLAGANVLTF